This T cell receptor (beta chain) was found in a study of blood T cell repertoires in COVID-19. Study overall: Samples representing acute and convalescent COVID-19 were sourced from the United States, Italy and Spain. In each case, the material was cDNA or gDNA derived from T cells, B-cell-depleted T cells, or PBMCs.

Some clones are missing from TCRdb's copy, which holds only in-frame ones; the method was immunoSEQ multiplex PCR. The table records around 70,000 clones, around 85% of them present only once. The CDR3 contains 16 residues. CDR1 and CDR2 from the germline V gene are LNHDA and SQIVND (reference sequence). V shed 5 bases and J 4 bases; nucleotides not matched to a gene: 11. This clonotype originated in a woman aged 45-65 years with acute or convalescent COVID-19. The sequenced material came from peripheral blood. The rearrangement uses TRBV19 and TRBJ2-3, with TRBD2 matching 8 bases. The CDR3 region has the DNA TGTGCCAGTAGTGCCACGACTAGCGCGGCCGCAGATACGCAGTATTTT. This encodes CASSATTSAAADTQYF.